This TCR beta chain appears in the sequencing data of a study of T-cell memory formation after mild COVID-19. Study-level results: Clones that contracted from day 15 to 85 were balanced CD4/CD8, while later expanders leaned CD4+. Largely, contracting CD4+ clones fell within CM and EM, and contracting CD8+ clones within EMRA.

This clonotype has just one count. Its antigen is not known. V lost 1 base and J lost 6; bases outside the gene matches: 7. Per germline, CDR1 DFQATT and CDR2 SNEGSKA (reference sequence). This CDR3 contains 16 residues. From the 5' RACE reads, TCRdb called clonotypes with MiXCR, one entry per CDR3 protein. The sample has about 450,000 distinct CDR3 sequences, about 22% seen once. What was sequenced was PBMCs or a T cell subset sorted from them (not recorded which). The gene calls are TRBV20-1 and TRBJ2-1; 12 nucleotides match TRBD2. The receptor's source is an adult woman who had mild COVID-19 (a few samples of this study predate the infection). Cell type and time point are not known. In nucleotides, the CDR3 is TGCAGTGCTAGAGGACTAGCGGGAGTGGTAGGCAATGAGCAGTTCTTC. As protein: CSARGLAGVVGNEQFF.